This T cell receptor beta chain was captured in a study of cytomegalovirus exposure and HLA in healthy donors. Study-level background: In a later analysis, it was reported that the roughly 120 validation repertoires had been produced on the same platform as the 550 to 850 repertoires belonging to the first cohort. Study-level findings and limits: The study listed some 160 cytomegalovirus-associated TCR beta chains. In vitro work confirmed that three CMV-associated chains recognize CMV antigens.

Of note for this clone: Its specificity is unknown.

This CDR3 has 15 residues. Germline V lookup: CDR1 LNHNV, CDR2 YYDKDF (reference sequence). The V end lost 4 bases, the J end lost 8 bases, and 20 bases lay between the germline ends. The data were produced by immunoSEQ multiplex PCR, yet TCRdb's version contains in-frame clones alone and is incomplete. The data show 55,000 to 80,000 clones, 85% to 95% seen once. This TCR came from a woman in her late teens or twenties in good health and CMV-seropositive. The genes are TRBV15 and TRBJ1-2; tentatively, D is TRBD1 (6 bases). Sequenced material: PBMCs. The CDR3 sequence is CATSTGGGATSGYTF. Here the CDR3 DNA reads TGTGCCACCAGCACGGGCGGGGGCGCAACAAGCGGCTACACCTTC.